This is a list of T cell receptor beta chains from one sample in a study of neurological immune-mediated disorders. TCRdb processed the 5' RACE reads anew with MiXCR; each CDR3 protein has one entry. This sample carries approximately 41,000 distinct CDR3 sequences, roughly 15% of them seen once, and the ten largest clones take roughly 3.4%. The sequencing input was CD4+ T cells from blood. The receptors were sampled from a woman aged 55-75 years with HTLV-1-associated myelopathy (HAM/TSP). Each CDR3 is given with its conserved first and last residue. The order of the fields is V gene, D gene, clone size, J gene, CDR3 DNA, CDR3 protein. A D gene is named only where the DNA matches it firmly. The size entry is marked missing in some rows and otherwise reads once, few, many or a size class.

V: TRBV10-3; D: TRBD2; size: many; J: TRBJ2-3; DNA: TGTGCCATCAGTGAGTCCCCGCTAGCGGGGGGTCTTCGGGATACGCAGTATTTT; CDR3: CAISESPLAGGLRDTQYF
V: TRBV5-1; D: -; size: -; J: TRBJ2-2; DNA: TGTGACAGCAGCTTCCCCAGTTACACCGGGGAGCTGTTTTTT; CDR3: CDSSFPSYTGELFF
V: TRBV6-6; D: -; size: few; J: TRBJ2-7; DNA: TGTGCCAGCAGTACGCCTCGGGGGGCGCCCTCGAGGGAGCAGTACTTC; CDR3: CASSTPRGAPSREQYF
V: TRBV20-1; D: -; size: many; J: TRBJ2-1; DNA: TGCAGTGCCACAAAGCAGGGAAACAATGAGCAGTTCTTC; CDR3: CSATKQGNNEQFF
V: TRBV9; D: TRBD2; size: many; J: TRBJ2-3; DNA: TGTGCCAGCAGCGTAACTAGCGGGGGGGATACTAGCACAGATACGCAGTATTTT; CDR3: CASSVTSGGDTSTDTQYF
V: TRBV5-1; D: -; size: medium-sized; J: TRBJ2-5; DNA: TGCGCCAGCAGCTCGCGTGGAGAGACCCAGTACTTC; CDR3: CASSSRGETQYF
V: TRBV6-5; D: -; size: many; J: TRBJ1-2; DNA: TGTGCCAGCACCCTTGGGGCGCACTATGGCTACACCTTC; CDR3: CASTLGAHYGYTF
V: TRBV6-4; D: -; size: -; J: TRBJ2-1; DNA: TGTGCCAGCAGTGAGGGACTAGGGGGCGATGAGCAGTTCTTC; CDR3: CASSEGLGGDEQFF
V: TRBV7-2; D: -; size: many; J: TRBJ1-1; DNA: TGTGCCAGCAGCCCCGAGGGACGAGTCACTGAAGCTTTCTTT; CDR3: CASSPEGRVTEAFF
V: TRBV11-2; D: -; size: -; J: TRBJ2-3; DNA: TGTGCCAGCAGCCCACTAACCTTCGGCACAGATACGCAGTATTTT; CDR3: CASSPLTFGTDTQYF
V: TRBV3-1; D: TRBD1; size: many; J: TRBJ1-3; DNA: TGCGGAACAGGGGTTGGAAACACCATATATTTT; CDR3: CGTGVGNTIYF
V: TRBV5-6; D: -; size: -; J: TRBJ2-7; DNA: TGTGCCAGCAGCTTGGACTTTACCTACGAGCAGTACTTC; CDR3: CASSLDFTYEQYF
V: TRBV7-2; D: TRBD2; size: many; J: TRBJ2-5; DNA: TGTGCCAGCAGCCTTGGCGGGAGCGCGACCCAGTACTTC; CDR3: CASSLGGSATQYF